A single sample gave rise to the 31 T cell receptor beta chains below, sequenced in a study of blood T cell repertoires in COVID-19. Data came from immunoSEQ multiplex PCR; TCRdb stores just in-frame clones and leaves some out. The table includes 450,000 to 500,000 clones, 70% to 90% detected once. Specimen: peripheral blood. These receptors all come from a human donor in a cohort sampled during active COVID-19.

The gene calls are TRBV4-2 and TRBJ2-1; weak D call: TRBD2 (5 bases). This CDR3 is 14 amino acids long. Trimming took off 1 base at V and 6 bases at J, with 10 bases between the two ends. CDR1 is LGHNA and CDR2 is YNFKEQ in the germline V gene. The DNA of the CDR3 is TGTGCCAGCAGCCAAGGCACTAGTAGCAATGAGCAGTTCTTC. It encodes CASSQGTSSNEQFF.

This sequence joins TRBV7-2 and TRBJ1-5; D ambiguous. The ends were cut back, 5 bases at V and 5 bases at J, with 10 bases in the middle. CDR3 length: 13 residues. From germline, CDR1 is SGHTA and CDR2 FQGNSA. Here the CDR3 DNA reads TGTGCCAGCAGCCGGGATTTGGATCAGCCCCAGCATTTT. Translating it yields CASSRDLDQPQHF.

The CDR3 DNA reads TGTGCCAGCAGCTTAGCTCAGGGGGCAAATGAGCAGTTCTTC. The encoded protein is CASSLAQGANEQFF. The chain combines TRBV7-9 with TRBJ2-1; 8 nucleotides line up with TRBD1. The germline V gene has CDR1 SEHNR and CDR2 FQNEAQ (reference sequence). V shed 0 bases and J 7 bases; nucleotides not matched to a gene: 2. This CDR3 contains 14 residues.

The V and J genes are TRBV7-3 and TRBJ2-1, with D perhaps matching TRBD2 (6 bases). Germline loops: CDR1 SGHTA, CDR2 FQGTGA. This CDR3 region has 15 residues. Trimming stripped 1 base from V and 4 bases from J, with 11 bases between. CDR3 sequence reads: CASSLSSGEYNEQFF. The DNA of the CDR3 is TGTGCCAGCAGCTTAAGTAGCGGAGAGTACAATGAGCAGTTCTTC.

The rearrangement uses TRBV5-6 and TRBJ2-1; no clear D gene. The germline V gene has CDR1 SGHDT and CDR2 YYEEEE. V was trimmed by 0 bases and J by 9 bases, leaving 7 bases between them. This CDR3 has 12 amino acids. Written as DNA, the CDR3 is TGTGCCAGCAGCTTGGGAGGCGGTGAGCAGTTCTTC. Amino acid sequence: CASSLGGGEQFF.

The V call is TRBV29-1, the J call TRBJ2-4; 7 nucleotides align to TRBD2. The junction had 6 bases not matched to a gene; V was cut back by 2 bases and J by 2 bases. There are 15 residues in the CDR3. CDR1 and CDR2 from the germline V gene are SQVTM and ANQGSEA. The CDR3 sequence is CSVELLAGSKNIQYF. As DNA, the CDR3 is TGCAGCGTTGAACTCTTAGCGGGTTCCAAAAACATTCAGTACTTC.

This chain links TRBV6-6 with TRBJ1-2; weak D call: TRBD1 (5 bases). Per germline, CDR1 MNHNY and CDR2 SVGAGI (reference sequence). The CDR3 has 13 amino acids. Trimming shortened V by 10 bases and J by 5 bases, and 17 bases separated the two germline ends. The CDR3, as DNA: TGTGCCACCCAAAGGCGGGGACGGTATGGCTACACCTTC. Translated, it gives CATQRRGRYGYTF.

J is TRBJ2-7 and V is TRBV5-8, with 11 bases lining up with TRBD1. This CDR3 contains 15 residues. With V trimmed by 5 bases and J by 2 bases, 6 bases remained unmatched. Germline V lookup: CDR1 SGHTS, CDR2 YDEGEE. Here the CDR3 DNA reads TGTGCCAGCAGTCACGGGGACAGGGGGACCTACGAGCAGTACTTC. Residues: CASSHGDRGTYEQYF.

The chain carries TRBV2 and TRBJ2-3; TRBD1 might be the D (5 bases). V lost 4 bases, J lost 6 bases, and 11 bases lay in between. CDR1 is SNHLY, CDR2 FYNNEI, per germline. The CDR3 length is 13 residues. The CDR3 is CASSVAGRDTQYF. CDR3 nucleotide sequence: TGTGCCAGCAGTGTTGCAGGGCGGGATACGCAGTATTTT.

The V call is TRBV4-3, the J call TRBJ2-1; 10 positions match TRBD2. J was trimmed by 1 base and V by 1 base; bases with no gene match: 7. Per germline, CDR1 LGHNA and CDR2 YSLEER. This CDR3 has 18 amino acids. The CDR3 is CASSQASGRAGSYNEQFF. The DNA of the CDR3 is TGCGCCAGCAGCCAAGCAAGCGGGAGGGCCGGGTCCTACAATGAGCAGTTCTTC.

The V and J genes are TRBV19 and TRBJ1-1, with D perhaps matching TRBD1 (5 bases). V was cut by 3 bases and J by 5 bases, with 13 bases left in between. This CDR3 has 14 amino acids. The V gene's germline CDR1 is LNHDA and CDR2 SQIVND (reference sequence). Written as DNA, the CDR3 is TGTGCCAGTAGTATCGCTTTAGGGGCAACTGAAGCTTTCTTT. This sequence encodes CASSIALGATEAFF.

This rearrangement joins TRBV6-5 to TRBJ2-1; 8 positions agree with TRBD2. The CDR3 contains 15 residues. V was clipped by 0 bases and J by 8 bases; unmatched bases: 6. Germline V CDR1 and CDR2: MNHEY, SVGAGI. Here the CDR3 reads CASSYSSGRRYEQFF. For the CDR3, the DNA is TGTGCCAGCAGTTACTCCAGCGGGAGAAGGTATGAGCAGTTCTTC.

The V gene is TRBV20-1, the J gene TRBJ1-6; a possible D gene is TRBD1 (5 bases). Germline V gene lookup returns CDR1 DFQATT and CDR2 SNEGSKA (reference sequence). The CDR3 extends over 11 amino acids. The CDR3 region has the DNA TGCCTGGAATGCCGGGGGGTGCCCCTCCACTTT. It yields the protein CLECRGVPLHF.

This sequence joins TRBV7-9 and TRBJ1-4; TRBD1 agrees at 10 bases. The CDR3 consists of 16 residues. The ends lost 5 bases at V and 1 base at J; junction bases unmatched: 4. Germline V gene sequence: CDR1 SEHNR, CDR2 FQNEAQ (reference sequence). The CDR3 DNA is TGTGCCAGCAGCGACCGGGACAGGGGAACTAATGAAAAACTGTTTTTT. This sequence encodes CASSDRDRGTNEKLFF.

The chain joins TRBV7-8 to TRBJ1-4, with 8 nucleotides matching TRBD1. The V segment lost 6 bases and the J segment 2 bases; nucleotides outside the gene matches: 2. Germline lookup yields CDR1 SGHVS and CDR2 FQNEAQ. This CDR3 spans 14 amino acids. Written as DNA, the CDR3 is TGTGCCAGCAGAAACAGGGGGACTAATGAAAAACTGTTTTTT. Translation: CASRNRGTNEKLFF.

The chain is built from TRBV30 and TRBJ2-2, with TRBD2 matching 12 bases. CDR3 length: 15 amino acids. The germline gives CDR1 GTSNPN, CDR2 SVGIG (reference sequence). The CDR3 sequence: CACDGLAGNTGELFF. CDR3 nucleotide sequence: TGTGCTTGTGACGGACTAGCGGGAAACACCGGGGAGCTGTTTTTT.

The chain employs TRBV29-1 and TRBJ2-7, with 11 bases fitting TRBD1. Unmatched junction bases numbered 9, after V lost 6 bases and J lost 5 bases. CDR1 is SQVTM, CDR2 ANQGSEA, per germline. The CDR3 consists of 14 residues. CDR3 sequence reads: CSVSRGQGGDEQYF. As DNA, the CDR3 is TGCAGCGTCTCTAGGGGACAGGGGGGAGACGAGCAGTACTTC.

The sample holds a few counts of this clone. The V gene is TRBV28, the J gene TRBJ1-2, with 7 bases lining up with TRBD1. After removal of 5 bases from V and 1 base from J, the junction contained 4 bases not matched to a gene. The CDR3 totals 14 residues. Germline V gene sequence: CDR1 MDHEN, CDR2 SYDVKM. The CDR3 sequence is CASSPAGGNYGYTF. In nucleotides, the CDR3 is TGTGCCAGCAGTCCTGCAGGGGGTAACTATGGCTACACCTTC.

The chain links TRBV9 to TRBJ2-5; 10 bases fit TRBD1. Trimming removed 5 bases from V and 5 bases from J; junction bases left unmatched: 15. Germline CDR1 reads SGDLS; CDR2 reads YYNGEE. The length of the CDR3 is 17 residues. The chain's CDR3 is CASRLTGGVRIGETQYF. As DNA, the CDR3 is TGTGCCAGCAGACTGACAGGGGGCGTTCGGATTGGTGAGACCCAGTACTTC.

The chain carries TRBV24-1 and TRBJ2-2, with D maybe TRBD1 (6 bases). With 4 bases removed from V and 6 bases from J, the gap between germline ends came to 14 bases. From germline, CDR1 is KGHDR and CDR2 SFDVKD. This CDR3 has 15 residues. The CDR3 coding sequence is TGTGCCACCAGTGACTCTAAACAGGGTCCCGGGGAGCTGTTTTTT. Its translation: CATSDSKQGPGELFF.

The chain joins TRBV24-1 to TRBJ2-3, with 11 bases that match TRBD2. Germline lookup yields CDR1 KGHDR and CDR2 SFDVKD. After removal of 9 bases from V and 4 bases from J, the junction contained 5 bases not matched to a gene. This CDR3 comprises 14 residues. CDR3: CATSLAGVSDTQYF. DNA of the CDR3: TGTGCCACCTCACTAGCGGGAGTTTCAGATACGCAGTATTTT.

In its sample, this clone was seen a few times. This sequence joins TRBV28 and TRBJ2-7; 14 bases match TRBD2. The CDR3 covers 20 residues. J gave up 2 bases and V 8 bases, and 20 bases lay outside the gene matches. CDR1 and CDR2 (germline): MDHEN, SYDVKM. The CDR3 loop reads CASGSAYGTSGSDGAYEQYF. The CDR3 nucleotides are TGTGCCAGCGGGTCCGCTTACGGGACTAGCGGGAGCGATGGGGCCTACGAGCAGTACTTC.

The chain recombines TRBV6-4 with TRBJ2-2; possibly TRBD1 for D (5 bases). The germline V gene encodes CDR1 MRHNA and CDR2 SNTAGT. The CDR3 extends over 13 amino acids. Trimming removed 6 bases from V and 5 bases from J, with 10 bases in between. CDR3 nucleotides: TGTGCCAGCAGAGCCCCAGGGACCGGGGAGCTGTTTTTT. Translating gives CASRAPGTGELFF.

The genes are TRBV14 and TRBJ1-6; 7 bases are shared with TRBD1. This CDR3 spans 13 amino acids. Germline V gives CDR1 SGHDN, CDR2 FVKESK. With 3 bases clipped from V and 9 bases from J, the junction kept 2 bases outside the gene matches. The CDR3, as DNA: TGTGCCAGCAGCCATACAGGGGTTTCACCCCTCCACTTT. This gives the protein CASSHTGVSPLHF.

A few counts support this clone. The chain couples TRBV7-2 to TRBJ2-7, with 9 bases fitting TRBD1. Looked up from germline, CDR1 is SGHTA and CDR2 is FQGNSA. This CDR3 is built from 15 residues. Trimming cost V 3 bases and J 2 bases; bases outside gene matches: 5. The CDR3 loop is CASSLGQGGTYEQYF. In DNA form, the CDR3 reads TGTGCCAGCAGCTTGGGACAGGGAGGGACCTACGAGCAGTACTTC.

The V gene is TRBV18, the J gene TRBJ2-7, with 10 bases fitting TRBD2. Germline V gene lookup returns CDR1 KGHSH and CDR2 LQKENI. The J segment lost 0 bases and the V segment lost 4 bases, leaving 3 bases of the junction unmatched. The CDR3 consists of 15 residues. The CDR3 here is CASSLTSGISYEQYF. The CDR3 DNA is TGTGCCAGCTCACTTACTAGCGGGATCTCCTACGAGCAGTACTTC.

The chain carries TRBV29-1 and TRBJ1-1, with 8 bases identical to TRBD1. J lost 8 bases, V lost 6 bases, and 14 bases had no gene match. Germline V gene lookup returns CDR1 SQVTM and CDR2 ANQGSEA. This CDR3 has 14 residues. Here the CDR3 reads CSVRPPGQALEAFF. DNA for the CDR3: TGCAGCGTACGACCTCCGGGACAGGCTTTAGAAGCTTTCTTT.

J is TRBJ2-5 and V is TRBV29-1; TRBD2 is a possible D gene (5 bases). This CDR3 has 12 residues. Germline lookup yields CDR1 SQVTM and CDR2 ANQGSEA. The V end was cut by 4 bases, the J end by 5 bases, with 11 bases between. The chain's CDR3 is CSVVLAEETQYF. CDR3 bases: TGCAGCGTTGTGCTAGCTGAGGAGACCCAGTACTTC. The full variable domain, its missing parts supplied by reference TRBV29-1 and TRBJ2-5, is SAVISQKPSRDICQRGTSLTIQCQVDSQVTMMFWYRQQPGQSLTLIATANQGSEATYESGFVIDKFPISRPNLTFSTLTVSNMSPEDSSIYLCSVVLAEETQYFGPGTRLLVL.

The chain couples TRBV5-1 to TRBJ2-7, with D perhaps TRBD2 (6 bases). Trimming pared 3 bases from V and 4 bases from J, leaving 17 bases between. This CDR3 is 15 amino acids long. The V gene's germline CDR1 is SGHRS and CDR2 YFSETQ. This CDR3 reads CASSSPGDSKYEQYF. The DNA for the CDR3 is TGCGCCAGCAGCTCTCCGGGAGATAGTAAGTACGAGCAGTACTTC.

The chain is built from TRBV9 and TRBJ2-3; 9 bases map to TRBD2. CDR1 SGDLS and CDR2 YYNGEE come from the germline V gene. The CDR3 has 16 residues. Trimming took 4 bases from V and 1 from J; bases not matched to a gene: 7. The DNA for the CDR3 is TGTGCCAGCAGCTCTTATCGGACTAGCGGCACAGATACGCAGTATTTT. Protein: CASSSYRTSGTDTQYF.

The chain recombines TRBV24-1 with TRBJ2-1; TRBD2 aligns across 11 bases. V shed 3 bases and J 7 bases; nucleotides not matched to a gene: 7. The V gene's germline CDR1 is KGHDR and CDR2 SFDVKD. This CDR3 has 16 amino acids. The CDR3 sequence is CATSDNRASGRNEQFF. The CDR3 nucleotides read TGTGCCACCAGTGATAATCGGGCTAGCGGGAGGAATGAGCAGTTCTTC.